Following are 20 T cell receptor beta chains from one sample sequenced in a study of blood T cell repertoires in COVID-19. Assay: immunoSEQ multiplex PCR; the TCRdb copy retains only in-frame clones and omits some. The repertoire holds tens of thousands of clones, with about 90% as singletons. Sequencing was carried out using peripheral blood. The receptors here all came from a man between 45 and 60 years old with COVID-19, enrolled during active disease.

The chain joins TRBV6-7 to TRBJ2-1; 10 nucleotides line up with TRBD2. TRBV6-7 falls under the ORF class, with uncertain function. The trim removed 7 bases at V and 3 bases at J, leaving 6 bases unmatched. This CDR3 contains 15 residues. Here the CDR3 reads CASKISGGVYNEQFF. In nucleotides, the CDR3 is TGTGCCAGCAAGATAAGCGGGGGGGTCTACAATGAGCAGTTCTTC.

This clone was seen more than once but under ten times. The chain is built from TRBV27 and TRBJ1-4, with 7 bases that match TRBD1. CDR3 length: 15 residues. Per the germline V gene, CDR1 is MNHEY and CDR2 is SMNVEV (reference sequence). Trimming took 3 bases from V and 10 from J; bases not matched to a gene: 11. For the CDR3, the DNA is TGTGCCAGCAGTTTGAGTGGGGACAGAGTTGTAAAACTGTTTTTT. Encoded protein: CASSLSGDRVVKLFF.

This clone was observed a few times. This rearrangement joins TRBV19 to TRBJ2-3, with TRBD1 matching over 8 bases. This CDR3 is built from 16 residues. With V trimmed by 6 bases and J by 4 bases, 12 bases remained unmatched. CDR1 is LNHDA and CDR2 is SQIVND in the germline V gene (reference sequence). For the CDR3, the DNA is TGTGCCAGTAGAAATCGGGCGGCAGGGGGCTCAGATACGCAGTATTTT. This translates into CASRNRAAGGSDTQYF.

CDR3 nucleotide sequence: TGTGCCAGTAGTACAAAGGACAGGGTTGGGCAGTATTTT. Translation: CASSTKDRVGQYF. The chain joins TRBV19 to TRBJ2-3, with 8 bases identical to TRBD1. The CDR3 loop spans 13 amino acids. Germline-derived CDR1 and CDR2 are LNHDA and SQIVND (reference sequence). The J segment lost 11 bases and the V segment lost 4 bases, leaving 8 bases of the junction unmatched.

This rearrangement joins TRBV6-5 to TRBJ1-5; 8 bases line up with TRBD1. V was clipped by 6 bases and J by 6 bases; unmatched bases: 7. Germline CDR1 is MNHEY and CDR2 is SVGAGI. This CDR3 is built from 14 residues. CDR3 region: CASRPGQDIQPQHF. Written as DNA, the CDR3 is TGTGCCAGCAGACCGGGACAGGACATTCAGCCCCAGCATTTT.

The rearrangement links TRBV18 to TRBJ2-7, with 8 bases fitting TRBD1. J was trimmed by 2 bases and V by 4 bases; bases with no gene match: 1. The germline gives CDR1 KGHSH, CDR2 LQKENI. This CDR3 region has 13 residues. The CDR3 bases are TGTGCCAGCTCACGACAGGGGCCCTACGAGCAGTACTTC. Its protein product is CASSRQGPYEQYF.

For this clone: Sequence at one end of the junction differs from germline and may be a read error. This chain joins TRBV3-1 (or the pseudogene TRBV3-2) and TRBJ2-5; 9 nucleotides agree with TRBD2. CDR3 length: 17 residues. Germline V gene lookup returns CDR1 LGHDT and CDR2 YNNKEL (reference sequence). The CDR3 loop is CARSQDGRGGRGETQYF. The CDR3, as DNA: TGTGCCCGCAGCCAAGATGGGCGGGGGGGCCGGGGAGAGACCCAGTACTTC.

The rearrangement uses TRBV9 and TRBJ2-1, with 9 positions matching TRBD2. Trimming took 0 bases from V and 8 from J; bases not matched to a gene: 6. This CDR3 region has 15 residues. CDR1 is SGDLS, CDR2 YYNGEE, per germline. The DNA of the CDR3 is TGTGCCAGCAGCGTAGACCGCGGGGGGGCGGATGAGCAGTTCTTC. Translating gives CASSVDRGGADEQFF.

This rearrangement joins TRBV25-1 to TRBJ2-5, with 9 bases fitting TRBD2. CDR1 and CDR2 from the germline V gene are MGHDK and SYGVNS. With V trimmed by 1 base and J by 5 bases, 8 bases remained unmatched. The CDR3 consists of 16 residues. CDR3 sequence: CASSELGSGGPETQYF. The CDR3, as DNA: TGTGCCAGCAGTGAATTAGGTAGCGGGGGCCCGGAGACCCAGTACTTC.

J is TRBJ2-5 and V is TRBV5-1, with TRBD2 matching 8 bases. The CDR3 runs 15 residues. Germline V gives CDR1 SGHRS, CDR2 YFSETQ. V was pared by 2 bases and J by 1 base, with 4 bases of the junction left unmatched. As DNA, the CDR3 is TGCGCCAGCAGCTTCGGACTAGCAGGCCAAGAGACCCAGTACTTC. It codes for CASSFGLAGQETQYF.

This clone was seen just once. This chain uses TRBV30 with TRBJ2-3; D might be TRBD2 (5 bases). With 2 bases removed from V and 6 bases from J, the gap between germline ends came to 12 bases. The CDR3 loop spans 13 amino acids. Germline loops: CDR1 GTSNPN, CDR2 SVGIG (reference sequence). In DNA, the CDR3 is TGTGCCTGGAGTTGGTCGGAGCGGGATACGCAGTATTTT. Amino acid sequence: CAWSWSERDTQYF.

As concerns this clone: The identical CDR3 is also encoded by other nucleotide sequences in the sample. V gene TRBV7-2 combines with J gene TRBJ2-1, with 10 bases identical to TRBD1. V shed 3 bases, J shed 4 bases, and the junction held 3 bases outside the gene matches. This CDR3 has 15 amino acids. The germline CDR1 and CDR2 sequences are SGHTA and FQGNSA. The DNA of the CDR3 is TGTGCCAGCAGCTTGGACAGGGGGTCTTACAATGAGCAGTTCTTC. This codes for CASSLDRGSYNEQFF.

The chain recombines TRBV5-1 with TRBJ1-2; a weak D match, TRBD1 (6 bases). Germline V gene sequence: CDR1 SGHRS, CDR2 YFSETQ. V shed 0 bases and J shed 7 bases, with 13 bases lying between them. CDR3 length: 14 residues. The CDR3 is CASSLGSRGSGYTF. CDR3 in DNA: TGCGCCAGCAGCTTGGGTAGCAGGGGTAGTGGCTACACCTTC.

The table lists this clone with a count of one. V usage is TRBV19 and J usage is TRBJ2-2, with TRBD2 matching 8 bases. Trimming at V came to 5 bases and at J to 7 bases, leaving 15 bases not matched to a gene. This CDR3 spans 17 amino acids. The germline CDR1 and CDR2 sequences are LNHDA and SQIVND (reference sequence). The DNA of the CDR3 is TGTGCCAGTAGTCTCGCCGGGCGGGGGGCCAGGATCGGGGAGCTGTTTTTT. Residues: CASSLAGRGARIGELFF.

The CDR3 protein is CASSLTGGGNTEAFF. The CDR3 DNA is TGTGCCAGTAGTCTGACAGGGGGCGGAAACACTGAAGCTTTCTTT. The rearrangement links TRBV19 to TRBJ1-1; 10 nucleotides align to TRBD1. The CDR3 is made up of 15 amino acids. V trimming: 5 bases; J trimming: 2 bases; junction bases outside the gene matches: 5. Germline V gene data show CDR1 as LNHDA and CDR2 as SQIVND (reference sequence).

The chain combines TRBV28 with TRBJ2-3; possible D gene TRBD2, 5 bases. V was pared by 3 bases and J by 0 bases, with 10 bases between. The CDR3 is 15 residues long. Germline loops: CDR1 MDHEN, CDR2 SYDVKM. CDR3 loop: CASSFPGTSTDTQYF. The CDR3 DNA reads TGTGCCAGCAGTTTTCCGGGAACTAGCACAGATACGCAGTATTTT. Full variable domain (missing parts from reference TRBV28 and TRBJ2-3): DVKVTQSSRYLVKRTGEKVFLECVQDMDHENMFWYRQDPGLGLRLIYFSYDVKMKEKGDIPEGYSVSREKKERFSLILESASTNQTSMYLCASSFPGTSTDTQYFGPGTRLTVL.

This chain connects TRBV14 to TRBJ2-7; a possible D gene is TRBD1 (5 bases). Germline V gene sequence: CDR1 SGHDN, CDR2 FVKESK. V was pared by 7 bases and J by 4 bases, with 20 bases between. This CDR3 has 15 amino acids. As DNA, the CDR3 is TGTGCCAGCACCAGAACAGGCGGCGAAGGGTACGAGCAGTACTTC. It encodes CASTRTGGEGYEQYF.

The chain combines TRBV6-5 with TRBJ1-6, with D possibly being TRBD1 (5 bases). CDR3 length: 12 residues. V was cut by 6 bases and J by 10 bases, with 10 bases left in between. Germline V gene lookup returns CDR1 MNHEY and CDR2 SVGAGI. The CDR3 DNA follows: TGTGCCAGCAGCAGGGCCGGGTCACCCCTCCACTTT. Protein product: CASSRAGSPLHF.

This chain connects TRBV15 to TRBJ2-4; 7 bases are shared with TRBD1. The CDR3 contains 17 residues. V shed 1 base, J shed 6 bases, and the junction held 12 bases outside the gene matches. Germline lookup yields CDR1 LNHNV and CDR2 YYDKDF (reference sequence). The CDR3 is CATSRGTTGKDRNIQYF. The CDR3 region has the DNA TGTGCCACCAGCAGAGGAACGACAGGGAAAGACCGAAACATTCAGTACTTC.

CDR3 DNA: TGTGCCAGCTCACCACTCAGGACACTGAGAAACACTGAAGCTTTCTTT. Its protein is CASSPLRTLRNTEAFF. The gene calls are TRBV18 and TRBJ1-1; the D gene is possibly TRBD1 (5 bases). This CDR3 comprises 16 residues. V lost 1 base to trimming and J lost 2 bases, with 14 bases between them. CDR1 KGHSH and CDR2 LQKENI come from the germline V gene.